This T cell receptor (beta chain) derives from a study of post-analysis software for immune sequencing data (dated by TCRdb to the mid-2010s). As for the study more broadly: The recorded disease courses included relapsing-remitting, secondary progressive and progressive-relapsing multiple sclerosis, and some patients had no subtype annotation. The patient repertoires were compared against about a dozen previously published healthy control repertoires obtained from donors aged 6 to 25 years. A subset of samples was prepared in parallel using single-end sample barcoding, then pooled and co-amplified after Illumina adapter ligation. Broad study findings and their caveats: The control group was slightly older than the multiple sclerosis patient group. When samples were clustered directly using the F measure, samples prepared in the same batch co-clustered strongly, which prompted a batch-effect correction. Normalized Chao1 diversity was significantly lower in multiple sclerosis patients than controls, suggesting substantial peripheral T-cell clonal expansion. Roughly 5 TRBV segments, including TRBV5-6, TRBV5-1 and TRBV20-1, were significantly more frequent in patients than controls.

To demonstrate the VDJtools post-analysis software, the study profiled TCR beta repertoires from the peripheral blood of about 13 young patients with multiple sclerosis. Multiple sclerosis patients were children and adolescents aged 6 to 15 years. Library preparation employed PCR. Data came from an Illumina HiSeq 2500. Unique molecular identifiers were incorporated into TCR beta cDNA libraries to reduce PCR and sequencing biases. Per 1 to 10 million input T cells, around 500,000 cDNA molecules were obtained, such that each molecule approximated one T cell. Patient libraries were prepared and sequenced with the same protocol used for the earlier healthy control dataset. Samples belonging to the same batch were prepared together, multiplexed and sequenced on a shared HiSeq lane. On the authors' methods: MIGEC handled the raw barcoded reads, throwing out single-read molecular identifier groups before consensus assembly and CDR3 extraction. VDJtools was used for post-analysis of the clonotype tables, and diversity was normalized by down-sampling every dataset to the size of the smallest sample. To correct batch-related cross-sample contamination, repertoire overlap clustering matched CDR3 amino acid sequences but not nucleotide sequences. TCRdb reprocessed the public reads (quality trimming at Q25 with fastp, clone calling with MiXCR) and kept in-frame beta chains. Rows are combined by CDR3 protein, so each entry shows the most common genes and DNA. TCRdb, not the authors, supplied the V and J calls. In this sample the table shows some 370,000 distinct CDR3 sequences, approximately 33% of which occur a single time. The ten biggest clones cover 13% of the sample.

There are a few counts of this clonotype. Its specific antigen is unknown. No base qualities exist here, and no much larger clone lies one base off it. V ends up 5 bases short and J 8 bases short, with an unmatched junction base count of 14. CDR1 and CDR2, looked up from the germline V gene, are SGHTA and FQGTGA. From its cysteine to its phenylalanine, the CDR3 spans 16 amino acids. Left in the record is the CDR3 DNA by itself, 48 bases read in frame from the first base. This TCR came from a girl aged 5 to 17 with multiple sclerosis. The chain is encoded by TRBV7-3 joined to TRBJ2-1; TRBD2 aligns with 8 central bases. The sequenced sample was blood. CDR3 region: CASSPGREEWSDEQFF. The bases read TGTGCCAGCAGCCCCGGGCGGGAGGAATGGAGCGATGAGCAGTTCTTC.